The 4 T cell receptor beta chains reported below all come from one sample, sequenced in a study of blood T cell repertoires in COVID-19. Profiled with immunoSEQ multiplex PCR; TCRdb holds only in-frame clones, not every one. The sample comprises approximately 140,000 clones, roughly 84% of which are singletons, and almost 6% rests with the top ten. Sequencing was carried out using PBMCs or T cells enriched from blood (not recorded which). All receptors come from a woman in her forties or fifties who had been exposed to COVID-19.

This clone has more than one count but fewer than ten. The chain couples TRBV7-3 to TRBJ2-2, with TRBD2 matching 15 bases. The V and J ends lost 4 bases and 9 bases, in that order; junction bases with no gene match: 3. The CDR3 has 15 amino acids. Per germline, CDR1 SGHTA and CDR2 FQGTGA. The CDR3: CASSSGLAGGRELFF. The CDR3 coding sequence is TGTGCCAGCAGCTCGGGACTAGCGGGGGGCCGGGAGCTGTTTTTT.

The DNA of the CDR3 is TGTGCCAGCAGCCCCGAGGGCGGCTTTAATGAAAAACTGTTTTTT. The encoded protein is CASSPEGGFNEKLFF. V and J are TRBV9 and TRBJ1-4, with D hard to call. Trimming stripped 4 bases from V and 4 bases from J, with 14 bases between. CDR1 and CDR2 from the germline V gene are SGDLS and YYNGEE. The CDR3 totals 15 residues.

The chain uses TRBV12-3 or TRBV12-4 and TRBJ2-7; no reliable D call. Trimming pared 6 bases from V and 2 bases from J, leaving 11 bases between. The CDR3 has 13 amino acids. The CDR3, as DNA: TGTGCCAGCAGCCCCGAAGGAGCCTACGAGCAGTACTTC. This sequence encodes CASSPEGAYEQYF.

The chain has TRBV6-5 and TRBJ1-2; the D gene is possibly TRBD1 (6 bases). Trimming took 6 bases from V and 4 from J, leaving 9 bases between them. This CDR3 is built from 12 residues. CDR1 and CDR2 (germline): MNHEY, SVGAGI. The CDR3 DNA reads TGTGCCAGCAGCAGGGGAAGCTATGGCTACACCTTC. Its protein is CASSRGSYGYTF.